The entry below describes one TCR beta chain. TCRdb re-called the PCR reads via MiXCR. The profile shows roughly 48,000 clones, around a sixth of them singletons. The entire patient cohort was treatment-naive prior to thyroid surgery. The data originate from a study of metastatic and nonmetastatic thyroid tumors. At the level of the study: Both malignant and benign thyroid patients supplied peripheral blood and tumor or nodule tissue samples, across which the repertoires of these patients were then compared.

CDR3 length equals 15 residues. Trimming took 6 bases from V and 2 from J, leaving 17 bases between them. CDR1 is MNHNS and CDR2 is SASEGT in the germline V gene. Sequencing input: blood. The sequence came from a female donor with papillary thyroid cancer or a benign thyroid nodule (not recorded which). Some clones in this sample may be carry-over from other donors' samples. The chain couples TRBV6-1 to TRBJ2-7; possible D gene TRBD2, 6 bases. Written as DNA, the CDR3 is TGTGCCAGCAGGGCGGGGTCTAGCGTGACCTACGAGCAGTACTTC. Translated: CASRAGSSVTYEQYF.